This T cell receptor beta chain is drawn from a study of T-cell reconstitution after alpha-beta-depleted transplantation in children. Study-wide points: Reports say that about two months after transplant, the alpha-beta T cells came out of several hundred graft clones that had expanded. After one year, T-cell counts and TCRbeta diversity mostly came from new T cells. Surviving recipient T cells and thymic progenitors accounted for the high day-60 TCRbeta diversity observed in some patients.

The CDR3 consists of 17 residues. Germline assignment: CDR1 MNHNS and CDR2 SASEGT. The junction had 8 bases not matched to a gene; V was cut back by 4 bases and J by 4 bases. Unique molecular identifiers were incorporated during preparation of the TCRbeta library. MiXCR was run by TCRdb on the PCR reads, yielding one entry per CDR3 protein. Among hundreds of thousands of distinct CDR3 sequences listed, under 20% were seen once. This clonotype was observed a handful of times. Its antigen is unknown. V and J are TRBV6-1 and TRBJ2-3, with TRBD2 matching over 13 bases. Specimen: PBMCs, mostly from graft donor cells, collected 360 days after TCRalphabeta/CD19-depleted stem cell transplant. The TCR comes from a boy under two years old who had a stem cell transplant for Wiskott-Aldrich syndrome, so the T cells may come from the graft donor. For the CDR3, the DNA is TGTGCCAGCAGTGCCATGGGACTAGCGGGGAGGGCAGATACGCAGTATTTT. The encoded protein is CASSAMGLAGRADTQYF.